The 12 T cell receptor beta chains below come from one sample, sequenced in a study of blood T cell repertoires in COVID-19. Repertoires were generated with immunoSEQ multiplex PCR, while TCRdb's copy carries only in-frame clones and drops some. The sample holds approximately 71,000 clones; around 80% are singletons and the top ten take about 26%. Sequenced sample: peripheral blood. These TCRs come from a man aged 55 to 69 with active or convalescent COVID-19.

The CDR3 here is CASSLGGTEGGELFF. CDR3 coding DNA: TGCGCCAGCAGCTTGGGCGGTACCGAGGGCGGGGAGCTGTTTTTT. The chain is built from TRBV5-1 and TRBJ2-2; D is perhaps TRBD2 (5 bases). Looked up from germline, CDR1 is SGHRS and CDR2 is YFSETQ. Trimming left V 0 bases short and J 7 bases short, with 13 bases between. The length of the CDR3 is 15 residues.

V is TRBV7-2 and J is TRBJ2-5; 15 nucleotides match TRBD2. J was trimmed by 1 base and V by 11 bases; bases with no gene match: 8. CDR1 is SGHTA, CDR2 FQGNSA, per germline. The CDR3 length is 16 residues. The CDR3 region has the DNA TGTGCCTCCAGCGGGGGACTAGCGGGGGGCCAAGAGACCCAGTACTTC. It codes for CASSGGLAGGQETQYF.

The J gene is TRBJ2-2, the V gene TRBV6-1; D ambiguous. The V gene lost 0 bases and the J gene lost 6 bases, with 8 bases spanning the gap. Germline lookup yields CDR1 MNHNS and CDR2 SASEGT. CDR3 size: 14 residues. CDR3 loop: CASSEALASGELFF. CDR3 nucleotides: TGTGCCAGCAGTGAAGCGTTAGCCTCCGGGGAGCTGTTTTTT.

This clone was detected only once. The rearrangement links TRBV6-5 to TRBJ2-7; possible D gene TRBD2, 5 bases. V gave up 7 bases and J gave up 5 bases, with 9 bases separating them. The CDR3 has 11 amino acids. CDR1 is MNHEY, CDR2 SVGAGI, per germline. The CDR3 sequence is CASNEGHEQYF. CDR3 nucleotides: TGTGCCAGCAACGAGGGCCACGAGCAGTACTTC.

This clone appeared many times. The V and J genes are TRBV6-7 and TRBJ1-3, with TRBD1 identical over 7 bases. TRBV6-7 is flagged as an ORF with uncertain function. This CDR3 is built from 19 residues. The ends lost 0 bases at V and 1 base at J; junction bases unmatched: 12. CDR3 amino acids: CASSYSRGAEPRSGNTIYF. The CDR3 DNA sequence: TGTGCCAGCAGTTACTCCAGGGGGGCCGAGCCCCGTTCTGGAAACACCATATATTTT.

V usage is TRBV9 and J usage is TRBJ2-3, with 7 bases matching TRBD2. The CDR3 covers 13 residues. Germline V lookup: CDR1 SGDLS, CDR2 YYNGEE. V lost 3 bases to trimming and J lost 2 bases; unmatched junction nucleotides: 0. The CDR3 reads CASSGDYTDTQYF. The CDR3 nucleotides read TGTGCCAGCAGCGGGGACTACACAGATACGCAGTATTTT.

The chain uses TRBV28 and TRBJ2-5; 7 bases fit TRBD1. CDR1 MDHEN and CDR2 SYDVKM come from the germline V gene. Trimming removed 2 bases from V and 4 bases from J; junction bases left unmatched: 4. The CDR3 totals 14 residues. For the CDR3, the DNA is TGTGCCAGCAGTTTAACAGGGACAGCAGAGACCCAGTACTTC. Translating gives CASSLTGTAETQYF.

The chain recombines TRBV11-2 with TRBJ1-5, with a weak D call TRBD1 (5 bases). Germline V gene data show CDR1 as SGHAT and CDR2 as FQNNGV. This CDR3 spans 17 amino acids. Trimming removed 5 bases from V and 5 bases from J, with 22 bases in between. The CDR3, as DNA: TGTGCCAGCAGCCAGCTTCCGGGGTCAGGGACTTATCAGCCCCAGCATTTT. Protein: CASSQLPGSGTYQPQHF.

The chain couples TRBV6-5 to TRBJ2-1; 10 bases fit TRBD1. Trimming cost V 6 bases and J 6 bases; bases outside gene matches: 8. The CDR3 covers 15 residues. Germline V CDR1 and CDR2: MNHEY, SVGAGI. The DNA for the CDR3 is TGTGCCAGCAGCCGATCGGGACAGGGGCTCAATGAGCAGTTCTTC. The encoded protein is CASSRSGQGLNEQFF.

This clone has only a few counts. The chain links TRBV28 to TRBJ2-7; no definite D call. This CDR3 is built from 11 residues. V lost 4 bases and J lost 3, with 4 bases in between. Germline V gene lookup returns CDR1 MDHEN and CDR2 SYDVKM. This CDR3 reads CASSSLYEQYF. The CDR3, as DNA: TGTGCCAGCAGTTCCCTCTACGAGCAGTACTTC.

The chain links TRBV5-1 to TRBJ1-2; D gene uncertain. The CDR3 loop spans 12 amino acids. Germline assignment: CDR1 SGHRS and CDR2 YFSETQ. Trimming removed 3 bases at V and 8 bases at J, with 11 bases between. The CDR3 DNA reads TGCGCCAGCAGCTCGAGGGAGGACGGCTACACCTTC. This sequence encodes CASSSREDGYTF.

The chain has TRBV28 and TRBJ2-5; 8 bases are a match to TRBD1. J gave up 4 bases and V 6 bases, and 10 bases lay outside the gene matches. Germline lookup yields CDR1 MDHEN and CDR2 SYDVKM. The CDR3 covers 15 residues. CDR3 sequence (DNA): TGTGCCAGCAGCCCGAGGACAGGGTCGGGAGAGACCCAGTACTTC. Its protein is CASSPRTGSGETQYF.